The 29 T cell receptor beta chains below were found in one sample sequenced in a study of shared clonotypes between healthy human individuals. Method: immunoSEQ multiplex PCR; TCRdb's copy keeps in-frame clones and lacks some. Of some 1,100,000 clones in the sample, around 82% are singletons; the top ten hold more than 0.45%. The sample consisted of memory CD4+ T cells from PBMCs. Subset denoted: CD45RA-negative fraction. These receptors all stem from a young man in good health. Some clones in this sample may be carry-over from other donors' samples.

The chain employs TRBV28 and TRBJ2-2; no clear D gene. CDR1 and CDR2 (germline): MDHEN, SYDVKM. This CDR3 is built from 12 residues. V was trimmed by 10 bases and J by 7 bases, leaving 13 bases between them. Here the CDR3 DNA reads TGTGCCACCTCGGGTGTCGGCGGGGAGCTGTTTTTT. It yields the protein CATSGVGGELFF.

The chain has TRBV19 and TRBJ2-7; no definite D call. V was shortened by 8 bases and J by 0 bases, with 5 bases between the two germline ends. The CDR3 runs to 11 residues. In germline, CDR1 is LNHDA, CDR2 SQIVND (reference sequence). The CDR3 reads CASGDSYEQYF. The CDR3 bases are TGTGCCAGTGGGGACTCCTACGAGCAGTACTTC. The variable domain in full, completed from reference TRBV19 and TRBJ2-7, reads DGGITQSPKYLFRKEGQNVTLSCEQNLNHDAMYWYRQDPGQGLRLIYYSQIVNDFQKGDIAEGYSVSREKKESFPLTVTSAQKNPTAFYLCASGDSYEQYFGPGTRLTVT.

The chain recombines TRBV4-2 with TRBJ1-5; 11 bases align to TRBD1. With V trimmed by 4 bases and J by 9 bases, 11 bases remained unmatched. Germline loops: CDR1 LGHNA, CDR2 YNFKEQ. This CDR3 region has 16 residues. This chain's CDR3 is CASSRQTDRGRWPQHF. The CDR3 DNA reads TGTGCCAGCAGCCGACAAACGGACAGGGGGCGGTGGCCCCAGCATTTT.

The chain couples TRBV18 to TRBJ2-1; 10 bases are shared with TRBD2. CDR3 length equals 16 residues. Germline CDR1 KGHSH, CDR2 LQKENI. Germline trimming cut 2 bases from V and 5 bases from J; bases unmatched to any gene: 6. The CDR3 DNA sequence: TGTGCCAGCTCACCATACGGACTAGCGGTAAACAATGAGCAGTTCTTC. It translates to CASSPYGLAVNNEQFF.

For the CDR3, the DNA is TGTGCCAGCAGTTACTCTGGCAGGGCCGGCACTGAAGCTTTCTTT. Residues: CASSYSGRAGTEAFF. This chain uses TRBV6-5 with TRBJ1-1; possible D gene TRBD1, 5 bases. Looked up from germline, CDR1 is MNHEY and CDR2 is SVGAGI. This CDR3 is built from 15 residues. Trimming left V 0 bases short and J 4 bases short, with 12 bases between.

The chain joins TRBV9 to TRBJ2-2, with 12 bases lining up with TRBD2. Per the germline V gene, CDR1 is SGDLS and CDR2 is YYNGEE. The CDR3 is made up of 19 amino acids. V was pared by 0 bases and J by 1 base, with 7 bases of the junction left unmatched. CDR3 in amino acids: CASSVGLAGGLENTGELFF. In DNA form, the CDR3 reads TGTGCCAGCAGCGTAGGCCTAGCGGGAGGGCTAGAGAACACCGGGGAGCTGTTTTTT.

V usage is TRBV5-1 and J usage is TRBJ2-1, with 7 bases lining up with TRBD2. CDR3 length: 16 amino acids. Trimming at V came to 2 bases and at J to 0 bases, leaving 5 bases not matched to a gene. Germline CDR1 and CDR2: SGHRS and YFSETQ. The chain's CDR3 is CASSLLATSSYNEQFF. The DNA of the CDR3 is TGCGCCAGCAGCTTACTAGCGACCAGCTCCTACAATGAGCAGTTCTTC.

The V call is TRBV18, the J call TRBJ2-6; no clear D. V was pared by 6 bases and J by 4 bases, with 19 bases between. CDR1 is KGHSH and CDR2 is LQKENI in the germline V gene. The length of the CDR3 is 17 residues. CDR3 protein: CASSENSPLAGANVLTF. The CDR3 bases are TGTGCCAGCTCGGAAAACAGCCCCTTAGCCGGGGCCAACGTCCTGACTTTC.

The J gene is TRBJ2-1, the V gene TRBV18, with 9 bases that match TRBD2. V shed 4 bases and J 5 bases; nucleotides not matched to a gene: 3. From germline, CDR1 is KGHSH and CDR2 LQKENI. This CDR3 is 14 amino acids long. CDR3 coding DNA: TGTGCCAGCTCACAGACTAGCGGAGACAATGAGCAGTTCTTC. Translating gives CASSQTSGDNEQFF.

This clone occurred many times. In DNA, the CDR3 is TGTGCCAGCAGCTGGGCGGGGAATGAGCAGTTCTTC. Protein product: CASSWAGNEQFF. The chain combines TRBV7-9 with TRBJ2-1; D is possibly TRBD2 (6 bases). The CDR3 has 12 amino acids. CDR1 and CDR2 from the germline V gene are SEHNR and FQNEAQ (reference sequence). Trimming pared 4 bases from V and 7 bases from J, leaving 8 bases between.

This clone was recorded only once. The chain employs TRBV28 and TRBJ2-1; the match to TRBD2 covers 9 bases. The germline gives CDR1 MDHEN, CDR2 SYDVKM. Unmatched junction bases numbered 4, after V lost 3 bases and J lost 7 bases. The CDR3 sequence is 14 residues long. CDR3 region: CASSFSSGRNEQFF. CDR3 DNA: TGTGCCAGCAGTTTCAGTAGCGGGAGAAATGAGCAGTTCTTC.

V usage is TRBV5-1 and J usage is TRBJ2-2, with 10 nucleotides matching TRBD1. CDR1 and CDR2 from the germline V gene are SGHRS and YFSETQ. CDR3 length: 18 residues. Trimming removed 0 bases from V and 3 bases from J; junction bases left unmatched: 8. The CDR3 reads CASSLAPFGTGDTGELFF. The CDR3 nucleotides read TGCGCCAGCAGCTTGGCCCCGTTCGGGACAGGGGACACCGGGGAGCTGTTTTTT.

The CDR3 region is CASSRTPGDTEAFF. DNA of the CDR3: TGCGCCAGCAGCCGAACCCCAGGGGACACTGAAGCTTTCTTT. V usage is TRBV5-1 and J usage is TRBJ1-1; D possibly corresponds to TRBD1 (6 bases). With 4 bases removed from V and 3 bases from J, the gap between germline ends came to 13 bases. Germline values: CDR1 SGHRS, CDR2 YFSETQ. The CDR3 loop spans 14 amino acids.

The chain joins TRBV13 to TRBJ2-5, with D possibly matching TRBD2 (5 bases). V was pared by 2 bases and J by 5 bases, with 24 bases between. This CDR3 has 18 amino acids. Germline V gene lookup returns CDR1 PRHDT and CDR2 FYEKMQ (reference sequence). In DNA form, the CDR3 reads TGTGCCAGCAGCTTATGGGGATCGCAGCTCGGGGAGTCGGAGACCCAGTACTTC. This gives the protein CASSLWGSQLGESETQYF.

About this clone itself: A read error is possible here, since a much larger clone lies one base away. The chain couples TRBV7-3 to TRBJ2-1, with D perhaps TRBD2 (6 bases). This CDR3 has 11 amino acids. From germline, CDR1 is SGHTA and CDR2 FQGTGA. V was clipped by 5 bases and J by 7 bases, with 6 bases between them. CDR3 residues: CASSGGNEQFF. CDR3 DNA sequence: TGTGCCAGCAGCGGGGGGAATGAGCAGTTCTTC.

The chain recombines TRBV19 with TRBJ2-3; no reliable D call. V was pared by 7 bases and J by 6 bases, with 14 bases between. The CDR3 covers 13 residues. Germline assignment: CDR1 LNHDA and CDR2 SQIVND (reference sequence). Written as DNA, the CDR3 is TGTGCCAGTACCGCCACACCTTGGGATACGCAGTATTTT. This sequence encodes CASTATPWDTQYF.

Only a few counts were recorded for this clone. The V gene is TRBV10-1, the J gene TRBJ2-1; 11 bases line up with TRBD2. Trimming cost V 8 bases and J 3 bases; bases outside gene matches: 0. This CDR3 has 13 residues. In germline, CDR1 is WNHNN, CDR2 SYGVQD (reference sequence). Here the CDR3 DNA reads TGCGCCAGCGGGACTAGCGGCTACAATGAGCAGTTCTTC. Translated, it gives CASGTSGYNEQFF.

V is TRBV7-2 and J is TRBJ1-3; tentatively, D is TRBD1 (6 bases). The CDR3 totals 14 residues. CDR1 and CDR2 (germline): SGHTA, FQGNSA. The ends were cut back, 5 bases at V and 5 bases at J, with 13 bases in the middle. CDR3 nucleotide sequence: TGTGCCAGCAGCCAGGAGGGACAAAGAAACACCATATATTTT. It encodes CASSQEGQRNTIYF.

In this sample, this clone turned up a few times. The gene calls are TRBV14 and TRBJ1-1, with unresolved D. Looked up from germline, CDR1 is SGHDN and CDR2 is FVKESK. The CDR3 runs to 13 residues. The V and J ends lost 4 bases and 5 bases respectively, with 11 bases between them. CDR3 sequence (DNA): TGTGCCAGCAGCCTTTTGGTGGTTACTGAAGCTTTCTTT. Amino acid sequence: CASSLLVVTEAFF.

Notes on this clone: In the same sample, other DNA sequences code for this CDR3. The V call is TRBV7-9, the J call TRBJ1-5; no clear D gene. V dropped 0 bases and J dropped 2 bases, with 5 bases sitting between them. Per germline, CDR1 SEHNR and CDR2 FQNEAQ (reference sequence). This CDR3 comprises 14 residues. CDR3 sequence (DNA): TGTGCCAGCAGCTTAGCCGGGCGCAATCAGCCCCAGCATTTT. This codes for CASSLAGRNQPQHF.

The chain carries TRBV5-1 and TRBJ2-1; TRBD1 is a possible D gene (5 bases). The CDR3 has 14 residues. Trimming cost V 4 bases and J 5 bases, with 13 bases left between them. The germline gives CDR1 SGHRS, CDR2 YFSETQ. For the CDR3, the DNA is TGCGCCAGCAGCCCTCAGGGCGGCAACAATGAGCAGTTCTTC. Translation: CASSPQGGNNEQFF.

This chain links TRBV5-1 with TRBJ2-7; TRBD1 matches 7 bases. The trim removed 1 base at V and 6 bases at J, leaving 7 bases unmatched. CDR1 is SGHRS and CDR2 is YFSETQ in the germline V gene. This CDR3 contains 14 residues. The DNA for the CDR3 is TGCGCCAGCAGCTTGAAACAGGGGCTTGGCGAGCAGTACTTC. Its protein product is CASSLKQGLGEQYF.

The count of this clone is one. J is TRBJ2-7 and V is TRBV20-1; no definite D call. CDR1 is DFQATT and CDR2 is SNEGSKA in the germline V gene (reference sequence). The CDR3 length is 11 residues. Trimming removed 3 bases from V and 11 bases from J, with 14 bases in between. The DNA of the CDR3 is TGCAGTGCTAGTGTACCGGAGATGGAGTACTTC. Encoded protein: CSASVPEMEYF.

Written as DNA, the CDR3 is TGTGCCAGCAGCTACAGGGTTCAAGAGACCCAGTACTTC. This encodes CASSYRVQETQYF. The rearrangement links TRBV7-9 to TRBJ2-5; TRBD1 might be the D (6 bases). This CDR3 contains 13 residues. V lost 4 bases and J lost 2, with 8 bases in between. Germline-derived CDR1 and CDR2 are SEHNR and FQNEAQ (reference sequence).

The V call is TRBV19, the J call TRBJ2-2; D gene ambiguous. Germline CDR1 LNHDA, CDR2 SQIVND (reference sequence). The CDR3 contains 14 residues. The V gene lost 3 bases and the J gene lost 1 base, with 6 bases spanning the gap. The CDR3 loop is CASSILGNTGELFF. The CDR3 nucleotides are TGTGCCAGTAGTATTCTGGGGAACACCGGGGAGCTGTTTTTT.

This chain uses TRBV9 with TRBJ2-1; the match to TRBD2 covers 13 bases. V lost 2 bases and J lost 6; bases outside the gene matches: 8. The CDR3 loop spans 17 amino acids. Per germline, CDR1 SGDLS and CDR2 YYNGEE. CDR3 amino acids: CASSVNPGTSGTNEQFF. CDR3 coding DNA: TGTGCCAGCAGCGTCAATCCCGGGACTAGCGGGACCAATGAGCAGTTCTTC.

Here the CDR3 reads CASSGGTVGTEKLFF. For the CDR3, the DNA is TGTGCCAGCAGTGGGGGGACAGTGGGGACGGAAAAACTGTTTTTT. The chain carries TRBV2 and TRBJ1-4; 7 bases align to TRBD1. V lost 4 bases to trimming and J lost 8 bases; unmatched junction nucleotides: 10. The germline CDR1 and CDR2 sequences are SNHLY and FYNNEI. This CDR3 is built from 15 residues. Together with reference TRBV2 and TRBJ1-4, the CDR3 gives the full variable domain: EPEVTQTPSHQVTQMGQEVILRCVPISNHLYFYWYRQILGQKVEFLVSFYNNEISEKSEIFDDQFSVERPDGSNFTLKIRSTKLEDSAMYFCASSGGTVGTEKLFFGSGTQLSVL.

The CDR3 region is CASSFRDRSINEQFF. For the CDR3, the DNA is TGTGCCAGCAGCTTCCGGGACAGGTCCATCAATGAGCAGTTCTTC. The gene calls are TRBV7-9 and TRBJ2-1; 8 nucleotides line up with TRBD1. The CDR3 extends over 15 amino acids. The V gene's germline CDR1 is SEHNR and CDR2 FQNEAQ (reference sequence). With 3 bases clipped from V and 6 bases from J, the junction kept 7 bases outside the gene matches.

The V gene is TRBV19, the J gene TRBJ1-4; D is possibly TRBD1 (6 bases). With 5 bases removed from V and 0 bases from J, the gap between germline ends came to 13 bases. CDR1 is LNHDA, CDR2 SQIVND, per germline (reference sequence). The CDR3 contains 16 residues. DNA of the CDR3: TGTGCCAGTAGTGCCAGGGGTTCGGCAACTAATGAAAAACTGTTTTTT. Translating gives CASSARGSATNEKLFF.